Here is one T cell receptor beta chain with its context. Its antigen is as yet unknown. Some clones are missing from TCRdb's copy, which holds only in-frame ones; the method was immunoSEQ multiplex PCR. Here the sample spans under 200,000 clones, roughly 91% being singletons. The CDR3 is made up of 14 amino acids. Trimming left V 3 bases short and J 4 bases short, with 12 bases between. Germline CDR1 LNHDA, CDR2 SQIVND (reference sequence). This sample stems from a study of T cell responses to AZD1222 COVID-19 vaccine. Study background: Both about-4-week and about-12-week second-dose recipients were combined. Findings of the study overall: Baseline seropositives among AZD1222 recipients totaled only six or seven. White British ancestry dominated among donors, who included more females, and clonal diversity was possibly underestimated. CD4 TCRs linked to vaccination spanned spike, dominating at 160-218 and 743-854.

The sequence derives from an adult in good health. The source was peripheral blood, collected on day 0 of AZD1222 vaccination. This chain connects TRBV19 to TRBJ1-2, with a tentative D call TRBD1 (6 bases). The CDR3 is CASSIRDTSYGYTF. In DNA, the CDR3 is TGTGCCAGTAGTATCCGGGACACCAGCTATGGCTACACCTTC. Full variable domain (missing parts from reference TRBV19 and TRBJ1-2): DGGITQSPKYLFRKEGQNVTLSCEQNLNHDAMYWYRQDPGQGLRLIYYSQIVNDFQKGDIAEGYSVSREKKESFPLTVTSAQKNPTAFYLCASSIRDTSYGYTFGSGTRLTVV.